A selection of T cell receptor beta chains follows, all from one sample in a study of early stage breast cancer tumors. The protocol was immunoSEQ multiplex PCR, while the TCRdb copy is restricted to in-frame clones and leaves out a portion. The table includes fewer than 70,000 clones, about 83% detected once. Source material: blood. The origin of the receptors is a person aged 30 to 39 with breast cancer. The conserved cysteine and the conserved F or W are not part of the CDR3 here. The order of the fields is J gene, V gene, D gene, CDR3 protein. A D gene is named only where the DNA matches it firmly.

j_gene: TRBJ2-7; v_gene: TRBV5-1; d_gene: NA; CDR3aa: ASSSGPHESHEQY
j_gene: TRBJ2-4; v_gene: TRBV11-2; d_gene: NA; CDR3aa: ASSFAGENIQY
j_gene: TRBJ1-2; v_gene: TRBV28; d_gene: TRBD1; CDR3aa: ASSLMGTGDYGYT
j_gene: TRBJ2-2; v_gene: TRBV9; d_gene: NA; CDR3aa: ASSFPRSSGELF
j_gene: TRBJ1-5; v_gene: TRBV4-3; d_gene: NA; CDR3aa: ASSQGGGQPQH
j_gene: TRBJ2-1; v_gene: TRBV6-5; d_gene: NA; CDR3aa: ASSYEGGGYNEQF
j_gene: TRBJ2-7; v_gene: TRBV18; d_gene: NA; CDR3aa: ASSQWGSYEQY
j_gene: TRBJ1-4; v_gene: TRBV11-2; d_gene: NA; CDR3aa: ASSFYGGREKLF
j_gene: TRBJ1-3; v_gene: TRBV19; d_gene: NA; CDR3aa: ASRGNTIY
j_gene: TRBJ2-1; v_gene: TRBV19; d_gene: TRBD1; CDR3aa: ASSIDGTAWAPQQF
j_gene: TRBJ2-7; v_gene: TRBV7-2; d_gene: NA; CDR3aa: ASSPAGGAGLYEQY
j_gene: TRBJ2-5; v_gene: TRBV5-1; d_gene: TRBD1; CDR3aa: ASSLGQGRQETQY
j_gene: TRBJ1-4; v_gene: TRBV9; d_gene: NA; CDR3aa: ASSTGRGNEKLF
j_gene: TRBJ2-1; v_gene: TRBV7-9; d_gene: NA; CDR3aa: ASSLVASEQF
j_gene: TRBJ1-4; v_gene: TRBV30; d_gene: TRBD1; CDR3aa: AWNRDSNEKLF
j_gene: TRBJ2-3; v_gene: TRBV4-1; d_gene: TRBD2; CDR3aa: ASSQDGVAGGKDTQY
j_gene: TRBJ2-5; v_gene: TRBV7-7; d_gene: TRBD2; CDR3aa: ASSLAGGFGETQY
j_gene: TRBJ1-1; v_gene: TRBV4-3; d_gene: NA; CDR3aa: ASRNGRGNTEAF
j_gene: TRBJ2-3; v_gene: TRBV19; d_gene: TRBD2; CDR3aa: ASSRESLAGGPADTQY
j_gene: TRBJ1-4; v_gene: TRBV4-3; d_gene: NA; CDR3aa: ASSQSQGLLTNEKLF
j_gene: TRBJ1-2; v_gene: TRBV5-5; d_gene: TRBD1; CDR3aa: ASSLGTGYYGYT
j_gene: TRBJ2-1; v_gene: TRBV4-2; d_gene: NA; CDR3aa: ASSQEGGDEQF
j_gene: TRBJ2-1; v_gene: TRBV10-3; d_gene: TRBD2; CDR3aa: AIGRLAGSQF
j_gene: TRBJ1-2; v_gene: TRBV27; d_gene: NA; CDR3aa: ASSLKGNRDGYT
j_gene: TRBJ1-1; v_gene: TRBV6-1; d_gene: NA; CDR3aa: ASTMNTEAF
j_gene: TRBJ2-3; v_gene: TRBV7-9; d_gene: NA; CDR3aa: ASSRRGGFEDTQY
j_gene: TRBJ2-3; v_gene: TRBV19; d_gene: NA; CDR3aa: ASPPRDSTDTQY
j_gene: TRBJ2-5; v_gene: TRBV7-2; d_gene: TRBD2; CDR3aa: ASSLLTSAQETQY
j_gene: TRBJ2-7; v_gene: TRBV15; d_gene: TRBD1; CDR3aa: ATSRDTQGFTEQY
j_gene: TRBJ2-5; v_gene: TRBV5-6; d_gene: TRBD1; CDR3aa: ASSPGTGRQETQY
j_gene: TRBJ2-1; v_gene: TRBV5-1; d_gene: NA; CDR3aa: ASSLGRVDNEQF
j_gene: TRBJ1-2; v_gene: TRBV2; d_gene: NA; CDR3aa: ASTAGGGNYGYT
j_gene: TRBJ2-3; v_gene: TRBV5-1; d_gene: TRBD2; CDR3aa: ASSLRLAGGPTDTQY
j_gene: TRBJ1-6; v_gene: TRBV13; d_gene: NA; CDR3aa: ASSSPGPRGDSPLH
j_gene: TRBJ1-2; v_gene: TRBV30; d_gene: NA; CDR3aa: AWTLDLDVGYT
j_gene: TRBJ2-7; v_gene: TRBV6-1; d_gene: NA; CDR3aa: ASSESHEQY
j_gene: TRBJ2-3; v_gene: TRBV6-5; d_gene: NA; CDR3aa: ASSYSLQRNTDTQY
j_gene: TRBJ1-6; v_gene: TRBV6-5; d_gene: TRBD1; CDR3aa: ASSLQDREGSPLH
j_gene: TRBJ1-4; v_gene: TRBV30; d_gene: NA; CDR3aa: ASSDRSTNEKLF
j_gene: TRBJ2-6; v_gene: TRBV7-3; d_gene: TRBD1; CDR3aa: ASSSHMTGDGANVLT
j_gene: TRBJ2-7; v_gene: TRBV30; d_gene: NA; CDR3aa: AWSGSRDGVYEQY
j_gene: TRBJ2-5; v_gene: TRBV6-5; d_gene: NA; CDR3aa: ASSLGETQY
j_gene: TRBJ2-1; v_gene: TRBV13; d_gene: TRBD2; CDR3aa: ASSPLGRDYYNEQF
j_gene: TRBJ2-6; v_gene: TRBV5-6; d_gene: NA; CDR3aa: ASSRTRANVLT
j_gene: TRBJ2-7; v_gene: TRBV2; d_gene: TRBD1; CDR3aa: ASRSRDRSTYEQY
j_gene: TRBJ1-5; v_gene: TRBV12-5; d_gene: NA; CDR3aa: ASGSLPHNQPQH
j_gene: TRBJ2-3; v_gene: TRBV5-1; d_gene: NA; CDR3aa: ASSGATGETDTQY
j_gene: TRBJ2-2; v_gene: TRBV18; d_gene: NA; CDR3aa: ASSALRGGVGPANTGELF
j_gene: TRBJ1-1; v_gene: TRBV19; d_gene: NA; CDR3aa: ASSINKEAF
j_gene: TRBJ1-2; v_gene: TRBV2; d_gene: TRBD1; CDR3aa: ASTGQGDGCYT
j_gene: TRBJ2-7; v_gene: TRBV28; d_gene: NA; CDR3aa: ASSSSDKYEQY
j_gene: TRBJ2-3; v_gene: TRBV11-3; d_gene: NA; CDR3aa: ASSLLSEGTQY
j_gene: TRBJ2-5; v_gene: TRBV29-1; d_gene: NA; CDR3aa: SVRRVDLQETQY
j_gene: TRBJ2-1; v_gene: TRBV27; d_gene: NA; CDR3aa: ASSLGVYRGGNEQF
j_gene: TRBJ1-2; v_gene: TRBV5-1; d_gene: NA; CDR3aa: ASSIWTSANYGYT
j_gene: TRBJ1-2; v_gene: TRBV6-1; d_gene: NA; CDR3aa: ASSETQGGWYGYT
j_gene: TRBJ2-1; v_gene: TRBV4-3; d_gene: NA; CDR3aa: ASSRNPPPPSSEQF
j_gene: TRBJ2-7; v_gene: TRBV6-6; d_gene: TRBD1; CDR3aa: ASSYRTGGYEQY